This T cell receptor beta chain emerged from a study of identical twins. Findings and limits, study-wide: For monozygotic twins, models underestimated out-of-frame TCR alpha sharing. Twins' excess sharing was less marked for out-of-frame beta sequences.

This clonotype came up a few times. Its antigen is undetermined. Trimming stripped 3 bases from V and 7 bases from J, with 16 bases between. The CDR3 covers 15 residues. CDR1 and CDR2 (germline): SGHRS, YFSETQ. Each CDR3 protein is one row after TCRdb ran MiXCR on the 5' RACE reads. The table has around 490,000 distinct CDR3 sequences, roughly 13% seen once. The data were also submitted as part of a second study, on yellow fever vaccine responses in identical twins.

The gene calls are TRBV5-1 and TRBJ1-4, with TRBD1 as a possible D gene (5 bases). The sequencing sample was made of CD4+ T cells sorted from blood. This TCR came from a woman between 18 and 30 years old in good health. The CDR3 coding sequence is TGCGCCAGCAGCTCCCTCAGGGAGGTCGGTGAAAAACTGTTTTTT. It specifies CASSSLREVGEKLFF.